This is a list of T cell receptor beta chains from one sample in a study of identical twins. TCRdb re-analysed the 5' RACE reads in MiXCR, keeping a single row per CDR3 protein. Among 350,000 to 600,000 distinct CDR3 sequences listed, 13% to 15% were seen once. This same sample was also part of a study on yellow fever vaccine responses in identical twins.

Sequencing was done on a sample of CD4+ T cells sorted from blood. The source is a woman between 18 and 29 years old in good health. Each CDR3 is given without its conserved first and last residue.

TRBV12-3/TRBV12-4,ASSLGRSGGEQY
TRBV7-3,ASSSRDSDSGANVLT
TRBV5-1,ASSLVPSGGSVTQY
TRBV29-1,SVAPDRDTGELF
TRBV21-1,ASSKDPPGHRSNQPQH
TRBV7-2,ASSLDRGVGETQY
TRBV12-3/TRBV12-4,ASSPKLAATYEQY
TRBV2,ASTNGGYQPQH
TRBV28,ASSSPGQHSYEQY
TRBV2,ASNEGASNEQF
TRBV29-1,SVERATNTEAF
TRBV14,ASSPRTGFRYEQY
TRBV20-1,SASLSPSGTSSEQY
TRBV20-1,SAPNSGTGTYEQY
TRBV5-1,ASSLGQGLNTEAF
TRBV7-2,ASSLRDTAF